This paragraph covers one T cell receptor (beta chain) sequence. Antigen specificity is unknown. The data were obtained in a study of cytomegalovirus exposure and HLA in healthy donors. Healthy donors of bone marrow made up the group. The junction had 3 bases not matched to a gene; V was cut back by 2 bases and J by 5 bases. Germline V gene lookup returns CDR1 SGHRS and CDR2 YFSETQ. The CDR3 is made up of 14 amino acids. Primers: 60 Vbeta forward and 13 Jbeta reverse. Some clones are missing from TCRdb's copy, which holds only in-frame ones; the method was immunoSEQ multiplex PCR. This sample carries some 150,000 clones, about four fifths of them seen once, and the ten largest clones take around 4.1%. Overall study results and limits: Immune exposure data for these donors was limited to CMV serostatus. In a later analysis, TCR beta V- and J-gene trimming showed a link to a missense DCLRE1C variant.

The sequenced sample was PBMCs. The chain couples TRBV5-1 to TRBJ1-4; 7 nucleotides agree with TRBD1. The receptor was isolated from a man between 35 and 55 years old in good health and CMV-seropositive. The CDR3 is CASSLRGPNEKLFF. The CDR3 DNA reads TGCGCCAGCAGCTTAAGGGGGCCAAATGAAAAACTGTTTTTT.